These 26 T cell receptor beta chains originate from one sample sequenced in a study of blood T cell repertoires in COVID-19. Sequencing used immunoSEQ multiplex PCR; TCRdb keeps in-frame clones, though not all of them. The repertoire holds some 190,000 clones, with under 80% as singletons. The sample comprised PBMCs or T cells enriched from blood (not recorded which). All receptors come from a woman between 50 and 59 years old with acute COVID-19.

The chain is built from TRBV10-2 and TRBJ2-4; D is perhaps TRBD2 (5 bases). The V gene's germline CDR1 is WSHSY and CDR2 SAAADI. Trimming left V 6 bases short and J 8 bases short, with 8 bases between. This CDR3 contains 11 residues. The CDR3 DNA reads as TGCGCCAGCAGCGGGGAACACATTCAGTACTTC. Translated, it gives CASSGEHIQYF.

This clone was seen a few times. The chain uses TRBV7-8 and TRBJ1-5, with D possibly matching TRBD1 (6 bases). The V end was cut by 8 bases, the J end by 3 bases, with 20 bases between. The CDR3 is 16 residues long. In germline, CDR1 is SGHVS, CDR2 FQNEAQ. CDR3 residues: CASSTGGAAINQPQHF. CDR3 nucleotide sequence: TGTGCCAGCTCTACCGGGGGGGCGGCAATCAATCAGCCCCAGCATTTT.

This clone was found once. CDR3 in amino acids: CASSEPGNTEAFF. CDR3 DNA: TGTGCCAGCAGCGAGCCGGGGAACACTGAAGCTTTCTTT. The rearrangement links TRBV11-3 to TRBJ1-1; D remains ambiguous. The CDR3 loop spans 13 amino acids. With 5 bases removed from V and 1 base from J, the gap between germline ends came to 8 bases. Per germline, CDR1 SGHNT and CDR2 YENEEA. The full variable domain, with the rest looked up from reference TRBV11-3 and TRBJ1-1, is EAGVVQSPRYKIIEKKQPVAFWCNPISGHNTLYWYLQNLGQGPELLIRYENEEAVDDSQLPKDRFSAERLKGVDSTLKIQPAELGDSAVYLCASSEPGNTEAFFGQGTRLTVV.

This clone was seen a handful of times. V and J are TRBV6-2 or TRBV6-3 and TRBJ1-5, with D perhaps matching TRBD1 (5 bases). Germline CDR1 MNHEY, CDR2 SVGEGT. V lost 2 bases and J lost 6, with 11 bases in between. This CDR3 region has 14 residues. CDR3 sequence: CASSYGGVGQPQHF. CDR3 sequence (DNA): TGTGCCAGCAGTTACGGGGGGGTTGGTCAGCCCCAGCATTTT.

The chain combines TRBV28 with TRBJ1-1; 7 bases are shared with TRBD1. The V gene end was trimmed by 3 bases and the J gene end by 7 bases; junction bases not matched to a gene: 2. Germline CDR1 is MDHEN and CDR2 is SYDVKM. The CDR3 runs to 12 residues. CDR3 sequence: CASSLNRGEAFF. The CDR3 DNA reads TGTGCCAGCAGTTTGAACAGGGGTGAAGCTTTCTTT. The complete variable domain, with remaining parts taken from reference TRBV28 and TRBJ1-1, reads DVKVTQSSRYLVKRTGEKVFLECVQDMDHENMFWYRQDPGLGLRLIYFSYDVKMKEKGDIPEGYSVSREKKERFSLILESASTNQTSMYLCASSLNRGEAFFGQGTRLTVV.

CDR3 in amino acids: CASSLVAQETQYF. CDR3 DNA sequence: TGTGCCAGCAGTTTAGTGGCCCAAGAGACCCAGTACTTC. V usage is TRBV28 and J usage is TRBJ2-5, with D unclear. The CDR3 length is 13 residues. CDR1 is MDHEN and CDR2 is SYDVKM in the germline V gene. With 2 bases removed from V and 1 base from J, the gap between germline ends came to 5 bases. The full variable domain, rest sourced from reference TRBV28 and TRBJ2-5, is DVKVTQSSRYLVKRTGEKVFLECVQDMDHENMFWYRQDPGLGLRLIYFSYDVKMKEKGDIPEGYSVSREKKERFSLILESASTNQTSMYLCASSLVAQETQYFGPGTRLLVL.

The chain carries TRBV27 and TRBJ1-1; D remains ambiguous. Trimming took 5 bases from V and 0 from J, leaving 13 bases between them. CDR3 length: 15 residues. Germline V lookup: CDR1 MNHEY, CDR2 SMNVEV (reference sequence). CDR3 protein: CASSPHRGLNTEAFF. The CDR3 coding sequence is TGTGCCAGCAGTCCGCACCGTGGCTTGAACACTGAAGCTTTCTTT.

The genes are TRBV5-1 and TRBJ1-1; no definite D call. Germline V gives CDR1 SGHRS, CDR2 YFSETQ. V was clipped by 0 bases and J by 1 base, with 4 bases between them. CDR3 size: 13 residues. CDR3 residues: CASSLVSNTEAFF. The CDR3 DNA sequence: TGCGCCAGCAGCTTGGTATCGAACACTGAAGCTTTCTTT.

The V call is TRBV4-1, the J call TRBJ1-1, with TRBD1 identical over 7 bases. CDR1 MGHRA and CDR2 YSYEKL come from the germline V gene. V lost 3 bases and J lost 0; bases outside the gene matches: 4. CDR3 length equals 15 residues. This chain's CDR3 is CASSHPGQMNTEAFF. As DNA, the CDR3 is TGCGCCAGCAGCCATCCGGGACAGATGAACACTGAAGCTTTCTTT.

The CDR3: CASSLDGTVRSYTF. The DNA for the CDR3 is TGTGCCAGCAGCTTGGATGGGACAGTTAGGAGCTACACCTTC. This chain uses TRBV5-4 with TRBJ1-2, with 7 bases aligning to TRBD1. With 0 bases clipped from V and 9 bases from J, the junction kept 8 bases outside the gene matches. The length of the CDR3 is 14 residues. CDR1 and CDR2 from the germline V gene are SGHNT and YYREEE (reference sequence).

This chain uses TRBV7-8 with TRBJ2-5; D is uncertain. Germline CDR1 SGHVS, CDR2 FQNEAQ. Trimming removed 1 base from V and 5 bases from J, with 17 bases in between. The CDR3 totals 16 residues. The CDR3 region has the DNA TGTGCCAGCAGCTTAGGGTGGTATCAGAGGCGGGAGACCCAGTACTTC. It translates to CASSLGWYQRRETQYF.

The chain carries TRBV24-1 and TRBJ1-5, with a tentative D call TRBD1 (6 bases). The germline gives CDR1 KGHDR, CDR2 SFDVKD. Trimming pared 3 bases from V and 5 bases from J, leaving 10 bases between. This CDR3 spans 14 amino acids. The CDR3 protein is CATSDPRQDQPQHF. CDR3 sequence (DNA): TGTGCCACCAGTGATCCCCGACAGGATCAGCCCCAGCATTTT.

The chain combines TRBV4-2 with TRBJ1-3; 7 nucleotides line up with TRBD1. Germline V gene lookup returns CDR1 LGHNA and CDR2 YNFKEQ. The CDR3 length is 15 residues. The trim removed 1 base at V and 6 bases at J, leaving 6 bases unmatched. CDR3 amino acids: CASSQAAGGINTIYF. In DNA form, the CDR3 reads TGTGCCAGCAGCCAAGCGGCAGGGGGTATAAACACCATATATTTT.

The chain employs TRBV18 and TRBJ1-3; tentative D call: TRBD1 (6 bases). The CDR3 extends over 15 amino acids. In germline, CDR1 is KGHSH, CDR2 LQKENI. V was shortened by 2 bases and J by 4 bases, with 12 bases between the two germline ends. The CDR3 here is CASSPTGWRGNTIYF. CDR3 bases: TGTGCCAGCTCACCAACAGGGTGGAGAGGAAACACCATATATTTT.

This clone was detected a few times. V gene TRBV28 combines with J gene TRBJ1-5; 9 nucleotides agree with TRBD1. Trimming removed 3 bases from V and 6 bases from J; junction bases left unmatched: 6. This CDR3 spans 15 amino acids. Germline-derived CDR1 and CDR2 are MDHEN and SYDVKM. CDR3 amino acids: CASSFSGTGTQPQHF. Written as DNA, the CDR3 is TGTGCCAGCAGTTTCTCCGGGACAGGGACTCAGCCCCAGCATTTT. The full variable domain, in which reference TRBV28 and TRBJ1-5 provide the parts outside the CDR3, is DVKVTQSSRYLVKRTGEKVFLECVQDMDHENMFWYRQDPGLGLRLIYFSYDVKMKEKGDIPEGYSVSREKKERFSLILESASTNQTSMYLCASSFSGTGTQPQHFGDGTRLSIL.

CDR3 DNA: TGTGCCAGCAGCCCCGGCGGGGGGTGGGAGACCCAGTACTTC. It specifies CASSPGGGWETQYF. The rearrangement uses TRBV7-2 and TRBJ2-5; 8 positions agree with TRBD2. Germline CDR1 and CDR2: SGHTA and FQGNSA. CDR3 length: 14 amino acids. V shed 5 bases and J 5 bases; nucleotides not matched to a gene: 7.

This rearrangement joins TRBV27 to TRBJ1-3, with D unresolved. CDR3 length: 18 amino acids. Trimming removed 2 bases from V and 0 bases from J, with 17 bases in between. The V gene's germline CDR1 is MNHEY and CDR2 SMNVEV (reference sequence). This CDR3 reads CASSLLPPPVSSGNTIYF. The DNA for the CDR3 is TGTGCCAGCAGTTTACTTCCCCCCCCGGTGAGCTCTGGAAACACCATATATTTT.

This clone was found once. V is TRBV3-1 (or the pseudogene TRBV3-2) and J is TRBJ2-7; 13 nucleotides agree with TRBD2. The CDR3 spans 15 residues. After removal of 5 bases from V and 3 bases from J, the junction contained 4 bases not matched to a gene. Germline CDR1 and CDR2: LGHDT and YNNKEL (reference sequence). The CDR3: CASSTTSGGYYEQYV. The CDR3 DNA reads as TGTGCCAGCAGCACGACTAGCGGGGGGTACTACGAGCAGTACGTC.

The V call is TRBV2, the J call TRBJ1-1; D might be TRBD1 (5 bases). Trimming took off 4 bases at V and 0 bases at J, with 9 bases between the two ends. The CDR3 contains 14 residues. CDR1 and CDR2 (germline): SNHLY, FYNNEI. CDR3 loop: CASSGQTVNTEAFF. The CDR3 region has the DNA TGTGCCAGCAGTGGCCAGACAGTGAACACTGAAGCTTTCTTT.

This chain uses TRBV10-3 with TRBJ2-1; 8 nucleotides agree with TRBD1. The CDR3 runs 13 residues. Germline CDR1 reads ENHRY; CDR2 reads SYGVKD. V lost 6 bases, J lost 6 bases, and 4 bases stayed unmatched. CDR3 sequence: CAISQTGVNEQFF. The DNA of the CDR3 is TGTGCCATCAGCCAGACAGGGGTCAATGAGCAGTTCTTC.

This clone appeared once. The chain combines TRBV4-1 with TRBJ2-5; 12 bases match TRBD2. CDR3 length equals 17 residues. The germline CDR1 and CDR2 sequences are MGHRA and YSYEKL. V lost 0 bases and J lost 2; bases outside the gene matches: 4. The CDR3 is CASSQEASGGGQETQYF. The CDR3, as DNA: TGCGCCAGCAGCCAAGAGGCTAGCGGGGGGGGGCAAGAGACCCAGTACTTC.

The CDR3 here is CASSSLAGGNTDTQYF. Written as DNA, the CDR3 is TGCGCCAGCAGCTCACTAGCGGGGGGAAACACAGATACGCAGTATTTT. The chain carries TRBV5-1 and TRBJ2-3; TRBD2 matches at 12 bases. The trim removed 3 bases at V and 2 bases at J, leaving 4 bases unmatched. The CDR3 runs 16 residues. CDR1 and CDR2 from the germline V gene are SGHRS and YFSETQ.

The chain couples TRBV20-1 to TRBJ2-5; 7 nucleotides align to TRBD2. Germline values: CDR1 DFQATT, CDR2 SNEGSKA (reference sequence). This CDR3 is 14 amino acids long. With V trimmed by 3 bases and J by 1 base, 5 bases remained unmatched. Written as DNA, the CDR3 is TGCAGTGCTAGTCCAGCGGGGCCCCAAGAGACCCAGTACTTC. It encodes CSASPAGPQETQYF.

This chain connects TRBV5-3 to TRBJ2-5, with a tentative D call TRBD2 (6 bases). TRBV5-3 is given ORF status, its function remaining uncertain. CDR3 length: 13 residues. V lost 2 bases and J lost 9, with 14 bases in between. CDR3 region: CARSLKAGMAQYF. In DNA, the CDR3 is TGTGCCAGAAGCTTAAAGGCGGGGATGGCCCAGTACTTC.

This clone was counted between two and nine times. The rearrangement links TRBV6-1 to TRBJ1-3; D may be TRBD1 (6 bases). CDR1 is MNHNS and CDR2 is SASEGT in the germline V gene. V was trimmed by 3 bases and J by 4 bases, leaving 10 bases between them. CDR3 size: 14 residues. CDR3: CASSDPDRGNTIYF. The CDR3 DNA follows: TGTGCCAGCAGTGACCCTGACAGGGGAAACACCATATATTTT.

This clone appeared a few times. This sequence joins TRBV19 and TRBJ1-2, with 7 positions matching TRBD1. This CDR3 is 16 amino acids long. V trimming: 10 bases; J trimming: 3 bases; junction bases outside the gene matches: 17. Germline V gene sequence: CDR1 LNHDA, CDR2 SQIVND (reference sequence). CDR3 in amino acids: CATSINRGSFYYGYTF. For the CDR3, the DNA is TGTGCCACCTCGATTAACAGGGGTTCGTTTTACTATGGCTACACCTTC.